This T cell receptor (beta chain) comes out of a study of blood T cell repertoires in COVID-19. This CDR3 region has 12 residues. The V and J ends lost 6 bases and 13 bases respectively, with 17 bases between them. Sequencing was performed with immunoSEQ multiplex PCR; in TCRdb, only in-frame clones are kept and a portion is missing. The sample lists fewer than 200,000 clones; 84% were seen once. This TCR derives from a woman in her 30s who had been exposed to COVID-19. The source material was PBMCs or T cells enriched from blood (not recorded which). This rearrangement joins TRBV12-3 or TRBV12-4 to TRBJ2-3; a possible D gene is TRBD2 (6 bases). The CDR3 region is CASSRDFYDKYF. The CDR3 DNA reads as TGTGCCAGCAGCCGGGACTTTTACGATAAGTATTTT.